The 7 T cell receptor beta chains below were found in one sample sequenced in a study of T cell changes during pregnancy in multiple sclerosis. Measured with immunoSEQ multiplex PCR; TCRdb has only the in-frame clones, and not every one. The data contain about 40,000 clones, nearly 90% of them singletons. Sequences were derived from CD4+ T cells from peripheral blood mononuclear cells, sampled after pregnancy. Every receptor here comes from a female donor with multiple sclerosis, enrolled in a pregnancy study.

V gene TRBV10-3 combines with J gene TRBJ1-1; D is uncertain. The CDR3 has 14 residues. Germline V lookup: CDR1 ENHRY, CDR2 SYGVKD. The germline V and J ends were trimmed by 8 bases and 1 base, with 14 bases remaining between them. CDR3 sequence (DNA): TGTGCCATCTGTTTCTCGGCAGGGAACACTGAAGCTTTCTTT. Translating it yields CAICFSAGNTEAFF.

The chain uses TRBV7-2 and TRBJ2-3, with D hard to call. V was cut by 5 bases and J by 4 bases, with 7 bases left in between. CDR1 and CDR2 (germline): SGHTA, FQGNSA. The CDR3 length is 12 residues. Here the CDR3 reads CASSQVSDTQYF. Written as DNA, the CDR3 is TGTGCCAGCAGCCAGGTCTCAGATACGCAGTATTTT.

The chain couples TRBV9 to TRBJ2-1; D unclear. Germline lookup yields CDR1 SGDLS and CDR2 YYNGEE. This CDR3 spans 12 amino acids. Trimming left V 2 bases short and J 4 bases short, with 4 bases between. CDR3 in DNA: TGTGCCAGCAGCGTCGGGTACAATGAGCAGTTCTTC. This translates into CASSVGYNEQFF. Drawing the rest from reference TRBV9 and TRBJ2-1, the complete variable domain is DSGVTQTPKHLITATGQRVTLRCSPRSGDLSVYWYQQSLDQGLQFLIQYYNGEERAKGNILERFSAQQFPDLHSELNLSSLELGDSALYFCASSVGYNEQFFGPGTRLTVL.

The chain recombines TRBV10-3 with TRBJ2-3; tentatively, D is TRBD1 (6 bases). The CDR3 contains 16 residues. CDR1 and CDR2 (germline): ENHRY, SYGVKD. V lost 2 bases, J lost 4 bases, and 16 bases lay in between. The CDR3 spells CAISEVDTGWSDTQYF. CDR3 nucleotides: TGTGCCATCAGTGAGGTCGATACAGGGTGGTCAGATACGCAGTATTTT.

V gene TRBV11-2 combines with J gene TRBJ2-3; 10 positions match TRBD1. CDR1 and CDR2 (germline): SGHAT, FQNNGV. The CDR3 covers 16 residues. After removal of 5 bases from V and 4 bases from J, the junction contained 9 bases not matched to a gene. CDR3 loop: CASSLRPGTGADTQYF. CDR3 nucleotides: TGTGCCAGCAGCCTTCGTCCCGGGACAGGGGCAGATACGCAGTATTTT. The complete variable domain, with remaining parts taken from reference TRBV11-2 and TRBJ2-3, reads EAGVAQSPRYKIIEKRQSVAFWCNPISGHATLYWYQQILGQGPKLLIQFQNNGVVDDSQLPKDRFSAERLKGVDSTLKIQPAKLEDSAVYLCASSLRPGTGADTQYFGPGTRLTVL.

The V gene is TRBV7-9, the J gene TRBJ1-4; D perhaps matches TRBD1 (6 bases). The CDR3 loop spans 13 amino acids. The V and J ends lost 10 bases and 7 bases respectively, with 16 bases between them. Germline values: CDR1 SEHNR, CDR2 FQNEAQ (reference sequence). In DNA form, the CDR3 reads TGTGCCACCCGCCAGGGGCACGGTGAAAAACTGTTTTTT. This codes for CATRQGHGEKLFF.

This clone was seen a single time. The chain carries TRBV7-9 and TRBJ2-5, with D perhaps matching TRBD2 (6 bases). V gave up 2 bases and J gave up 3 bases, with 10 bases separating them. Germline V gene data show CDR1 as SEHNR and CDR2 as FQNEAQ (reference sequence). The CDR3 contains 14 residues. The CDR3 reads CASSLSGVKETQYF. CDR3 DNA sequence: TGTGCCAGCAGCTTATCGGGGGTCAAAGAGACCCAGTACTTC.